This T cell receptor (beta chain) was captured by sequencing in a study of post-analysis software for immune sequencing data. Study-wide background: The disease courses spanned relapsing-remitting, secondary progressive and progressive-relapsing forms of multiple sclerosis. Study-wide points: Patients carried roughly five TRBV segments more frequently than controls did, and TRBV5-6, TRBV5-1 and TRBV20-1 were among them. Under the F measure, samples that were prepared in one batch clustered strongly together. When compared against controls, multiple sclerosis patients showed significantly lower normalized Chao1 diversity.

V gave up 4 bases and J gave up 0 bases, with 8 bases separating them. The CDR3 sequence is 13 residues long. Germline V gives CDR1 SQVTM, CDR2 ANQGSEA. Unique molecular identifiers were present in the TCR beta cDNA libraries. TCRdb reprocessed the PCR reads with MiXCR, giving one entry per CDR3 protein. The sample records a few hundred thousand distinct CDR3 sequences, less than 40% being singletons. There are a few counts of this clonotype. Antigen: not known. Source material: blood. The sequence came from a girl aged 10 to 17 with multiple sclerosis. This chain links TRBV29-1 with TRBJ2-3; no reliable D call. DNA for the CDR3: TGCAGCGTTGCGGTGACTAGCACAGATACGCAGTATTTT. Translating gives CSVAVTSTDTQYF.